This entry is about one TCR beta chain. Some clones are missing from TCRdb's copy, which holds only in-frame ones; the method was immunoSEQ multiplex PCR. The sample yields 57,000 or so clones, 92% seen once. These data belong to a study of OX40 agonist ivuxolimab in advanced cancers. At the level of the study: Under the entry rules, prior anti-PD-1, anti-PD-L1 or anti-CTLA-4 therapy was allowed, and 40% had some.

This CDR3 region has 17 residues. The ends were cut back, 0 bases at V and 6 bases at J, with 17 bases in the middle. The germline V gene encodes CDR1 SEHNR and CDR2 FQNEAQ (reference sequence). The receptor was derived from an adult with an advanced solid tumor such as melanoma, head and neck, liver or kidney cancer. Sequenced material: CD4+ or CD8+ T cells sorted from blood, taken in a trial of the OX40 agonist ivuxolimab. The gene calls are TRBV7-9 and TRBJ1-4, with a weak D call TRBD1 (6 bases). The DNA of the CDR3 is TGTGCCAGCAGCTTAGCCTACCCAGGGGCGGTAGATGAAAAACTGTTTTTT. Protein product: CASSLAYPGAVDEKLFF.